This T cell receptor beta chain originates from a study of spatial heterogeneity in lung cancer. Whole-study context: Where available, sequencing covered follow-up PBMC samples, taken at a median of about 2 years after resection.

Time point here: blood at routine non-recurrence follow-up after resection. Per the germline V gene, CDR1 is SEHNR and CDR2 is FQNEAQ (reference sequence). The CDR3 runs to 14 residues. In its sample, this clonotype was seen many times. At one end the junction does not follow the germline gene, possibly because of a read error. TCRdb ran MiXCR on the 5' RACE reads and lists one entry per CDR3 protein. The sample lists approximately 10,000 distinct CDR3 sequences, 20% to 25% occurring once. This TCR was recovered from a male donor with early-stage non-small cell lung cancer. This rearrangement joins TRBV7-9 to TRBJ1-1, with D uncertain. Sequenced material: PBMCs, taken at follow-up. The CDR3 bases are TGTGCCAGCACCTTAAGCGAGATGCACACTGAAGCTTTCTTT. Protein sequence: CASTLSEMHTEAFF.